Below are 26 T cell receptor beta chains sequenced from a single sample in a study of cytomegalovirus exposure and HLA in healthy donors. Both 60 Vbeta primers and 13 Jbeta primers went into the PCR. Produced via immunoSEQ multiplex PCR; TCRdb's table is partial and in-frame only. Here the sample table reports over 65,000 clones. Sample: PBMCs. These receptors originate from a woman in her 30s in good health and CMV-seronegative.

The chain links TRBV11-2 to TRBJ1-1, with 7 bases matching TRBD1. Germline CDR1 reads SGHAT; CDR2 reads FQNNGV. The CDR3 is made up of 18 amino acids. V gave up 4 bases and J gave up 0 bases; unmatched junction bases: 14. The CDR3 DNA is TGTGCCAGCAGCTCTTACAGGGGAATTCACGTCATGAACACTGAAGCTTTCTTT. Protein sequence: CASSSYRGIHVMNTEAFF.

The chain links TRBV19 to TRBJ1-3; D might be TRBD1 (5 bases). This CDR3 comprises 17 residues. Trimming cost V 5 bases and J 0 bases, with 17 bases left between them. Germline CDR1 is LNHDA and CDR2 is SQIVND (reference sequence). The CDR3 DNA reads TGTGCCAGTAGTCCGACACCAGCAGGGTCCTCTGGAAACACCATATATTTT. Translating gives CASSPTPAGSSGNTIYF.

V is TRBV7-2 and J is TRBJ1-5, with TRBD1 matching 7 bases. Germline trimming cut 5 bases from V and 4 bases from J; bases unmatched to any gene: 11. Germline V gene data show CDR1 as SGHTA and CDR2 as FQGNSA. The CDR3 covers 16 residues. CDR3 protein: CASSTQGVAANQPQHF. CDR3 DNA: TGTGCCAGCAGCACCCAGGGGGTGGCTGCGAATCAGCCCCAGCATTTT.

This sequence joins TRBV18 and TRBJ2-7; 9 bases line up with TRBD1. Trimming at V came to 3 bases and at J to 5 bases, leaving 5 bases not matched to a gene. The germline CDR1 and CDR2 sequences are KGHSH and LQKENI. This CDR3 has 14 amino acids. CDR3 DNA: TGTGCCAGCTCACCCCAGGACAGGGGCCACGAGCAGTACTTC. Its protein product is CASSPQDRGHEQYF.

The rearrangement links TRBV30 to TRBJ2-3; 9 positions match TRBD2. The CDR3 spans 15 residues. V was pared by 0 bases and J by 4 bases, with 5 bases of the junction left unmatched. Germline assignment: CDR1 GTSNPN and CDR2 SVGIG (reference sequence). In DNA, the CDR3 is TGTGCCTGGAGTGTGAGTAGCGGGGGTGCAGATACGCAGTATTTT. It is translated as CAWSVSSGGADTQYF.

This chain joins TRBV13 and TRBJ2-5; D is unresolved. This CDR3 spans 13 amino acids. Between the trimmed V and J ends, which lost 2 bases and 1 base, there was a span of 5 bases. Germline-derived CDR1 and CDR2 are PRHDT and FYEKMQ (reference sequence). This CDR3 is CASSLLPQETQYF. The CDR3 nucleotides read TGTGCCAGCAGCTTACTACCCCAAGAGACCCAGTACTTC.

V and J are TRBV30 and TRBJ1-1; TRBD1 agrees at 12 bases. Trimming removed 1 base from V and 8 bases from J; junction bases left unmatched: 8. Germline V CDR1 and CDR2: GTSNPN, SVGIG (reference sequence). This CDR3 spans 15 amino acids. CDR3 region: CAWSAGTGGNLEAFF. CDR3 sequence (DNA): TGTGCCTGGAGTGCCGGGACAGGGGGCAACTTAGAAGCTTTCTTT.

A note on this clone: Different DNA sequences within this sample yield the same CDR3. V gene TRBV6-1 combines with J gene TRBJ1-6, with 8 nucleotides matching TRBD1. The CDR3 totals 14 residues. The V gene end was trimmed by 5 bases and the J gene end by 10 bases; junction bases not matched to a gene: 7. CDR1 is MNHNS, CDR2 SASEGT, per germline. CDR3 coding DNA: TGTGCCAGCAGTCGACAGGGGTCGGGCTCACCCCTCCACTTT. Amino acids: CASSRQGSGSPLHF.

The chain uses TRBV5-6 and TRBJ2-5; 15 bases align to TRBD2. Germline CDR1 reads SGHDT; CDR2 reads YYEEEE. Trimming at V came to 3 bases and at J to 0 bases, leaving 3 bases not matched to a gene. CDR3 length: 17 residues. CDR3 sequence: CASSSGTSGRHQETQYF. The DNA for the CDR3 is TGTGCCAGCAGCTCGGGGACTAGCGGGAGGCACCAAGAGACCCAGTACTTC.

The chain is built from TRBV18 and TRBJ2-5, with D possibly matching TRBD1 (6 bases). Matching the DNA end better, TRBJ2-7 makes the J call doubtful. The CDR3 length is 14 residues. In germline, CDR1 is KGHSH, CDR2 LQKENI. DNA for the CDR3: TGTGCCAGCTCACCATCCAGGGGAAGGAACGAGCAGTACTTC. Translating gives CASSPSRGRNEQYF.

The genes are TRBV30 and TRBJ2-6; no definite D call. The CDR3 sequence is 15 residues long. Trimming took off 1 base at V and 0 bases at J, with 7 bases between the two ends. Germline V CDR1 and CDR2: GTSNPN, SVGIG (reference sequence). Here the CDR3 reads CAWSGVLSGANVLTF. The CDR3 nucleotides read TGTGCCTGGAGTGGAGTTCTCTCTGGGGCCAACGTCCTGACTTTC.

The gene calls are TRBV12-5 and TRBJ1-5; D unresolved. The germline V gene encodes CDR1 LGHNT and CDR2 FRNRAP. The CDR3 covers 14 residues. Between the trimmed V and J ends, which lost 6 bases and 0 bases, there was a span of 9 bases. CDR3 DNA sequence: TGTGCTAGTGGCCCTGGAGATAGCAATCAGCCCCAGCATTTT. As protein: CASGPGDSNQPQHF.

The V and J genes are TRBV29-1 and TRBJ1-2; 10 nucleotides align to TRBD1. This CDR3 region has 17 residues. Unmatched junction bases numbered 11, after V lost 3 bases and J lost 1 base. Germline V gene lookup returns CDR1 SQVTM and CDR2 ANQGSEA. In DNA, the CDR3 is TGCAGCGTTGACCATCGAACCGGGACAGGGGATAACTATGGCTACACCTTC. This encodes CSVDHRTGTGDNYGYTF.

The V and J genes are TRBV7-8 and TRBJ1-5; unclear D gene. V lost 2 bases to trimming and J lost 3 bases, with 11 bases between them. CDR3 length equals 15 residues. Germline V gene sequence: CDR1 SGHVS, CDR2 FQNEAQ. This CDR3 is CASSLNPGLNQPQHF. CDR3 nucleotides: TGTGCCAGCAGCTTAAATCCGGGTCTCAATCAGCCCCAGCATTTT.

The chain recombines TRBV27 with TRBJ1-1; D not resolved. The germline V gene has CDR1 MNHEY and CDR2 SMNVEV (reference sequence). The length of the CDR3 is 15 residues. V lost 5 bases and J 7 bases, leaving 20 bases between the germline ends. CDR3 protein: CASSQLTAVKGEAFF. The CDR3 DNA reads as TGTGCCAGCAGTCAATTAACAGCGGTGAAGGGTGAAGCTTTCTTT.

The chain employs TRBV29-1 and TRBJ2-1; TRBD2 agrees at 8 bases. The CDR3 runs 14 residues. V gave up 7 bases and J gave up 7 bases; unmatched junction bases: 12. Germline CDR1 reads SQVTM; CDR2 reads ANQGSEA. CDR3 nucleotide sequence: TGCAGCGCATCGGGAGGGCCTGTAGGGAATGAGCAGTTCTTC. Protein: CSASGGPVGNEQFF.

This chain links TRBV7-9 with TRBJ1-1, with D tentatively TRBD1 (5 bases). The CDR3 spans 13 residues. V was cut by 0 bases and J by 7 bases, with 9 bases left in between. Germline V CDR1 and CDR2: SEHNR, FQNEAQ (reference sequence). The CDR3 coding sequence is TGTGCCAGCAGCTTAGCTACAGGTCTTGAAGCTTTCTTT. It is translated as CASSLATGLEAFF.

The chain joins TRBV19 to TRBJ1-5, with no clear D. Germline CDR1 and CDR2: LNHDA and SQIVND (reference sequence). This CDR3 spans 14 amino acids. V shed 3 bases and J shed 7 bases, with 13 bases lying between them. The CDR3 DNA reads as TGTGCCAGTAGTATGAGAAGGGAGGAGCAGCCCCAGCATTTT. Translated, it gives CASSMRREEQPQHF. The complete variable domain, with remaining parts taken from reference TRBV19 and TRBJ1-5, reads DGGITQSPKYLFRKEGQNVTLSCEQNLNHDAMYWYRQDPGQGLRLIYYSQIVNDFQKGDIAEGYSVSREKKESFPLTVTSAQKNPTAFYLCASSMRREEQPQHFGDGTRLSIL.

The chain carries TRBV5-1 and TRBJ2-7; 14 nucleotides match TRBD2. The J segment lost 2 bases and the V segment lost 4 bases, leaving 14 bases of the junction unmatched. The CDR3 consists of 19 residues. The V gene's germline CDR1 is SGHRS and CDR2 YFSETQ. The CDR3 DNA follows: TGCGCCAGCAGCCCGGGACTAGCGGGGGCCGAAAATAGACCCTACGAGCAGTACTTC. Translating it yields CASSPGLAGAENRPYEQYF.

The CDR3 spells CASSRRQGWNTEAFF. The CDR3 DNA reads as TGTGCCAGTAGTAGAAGACAGGGCTGGAACACTGAAGCTTTCTTT. This chain uses TRBV19 with TRBJ1-1; 7 positions agree with TRBD1. The ends lost 4 bases at V and 1 base at J; junction bases unmatched: 6. CDR3 size: 15 residues. Germline lookup yields CDR1 LNHDA and CDR2 SQIVND (reference sequence).

This chain links TRBV5-1 with TRBJ2-2; maybe TRBD1 (6 bases). The CDR3 is made up of 15 amino acids. The V gene lost 5 bases and the J gene lost 0 bases, with 11 bases spanning the gap. Germline V CDR1 and CDR2: SGHRS, YFSETQ. The CDR3 DNA sequence: TGCGCCAGCAGGTTGACAGGTCCGAACACCGGGGAGCTGTTTTTT. Protein: CASRLTGPNTGELFF. Supplemented by reference TRBV5-1 and TRBJ2-2, the full variable domain reads KAGVTQTPRYLIKTRGQQVTLSCSPISGHRSVSWYQQTPGQGLQFLFEYFSETQRNKGNFPGRFSGRQFSNSRSEMNVSTLELGDSALYLCASRLTGPNTGELFFGEGSRLTVL.

This chain joins TRBV5-5 and TRBJ2-1; 10 bases align to TRBD2. Germline CDR1 is SGHKS and CDR2 is YYEKEE (reference sequence). The CDR3 extends over 14 amino acids. J lost 5 bases, V lost 4 bases, and 3 bases had no gene match. The CDR3 nucleotides are TGTGCCAGCAGCCGGGGACTAGCGAACAATGAGCAGTTCTTC. Amino acid sequence: CASSRGLANNEQFF. Variable domain in full (rest from reference TRBV5-5 and TRBJ2-1): DAGVTQSPTHLIKTRGQQVTLRCSPISGHKSVSWYQQVLGQGPQFIFQYYEKEERGRGNFPDRFSARQFPNYSSELNVNALLLGDSALYLCASSRGLANNEQFFGPGTRLTVL.

The CDR3 protein is CASSRAGGNTEAFF. Written as DNA, the CDR3 is TGTGCCAGCAGCCGAGCGGGGGGGAACACTGAAGCTTTCTTT. This chain joins TRBV7-8 and TRBJ1-1; D perhaps matches TRBD1 (5 bases). The CDR3 runs 14 residues. CDR1 SGHVS and CDR2 FQNEAQ come from the germline V gene. V was trimmed by 5 bases and J by 1 base, leaving 11 bases between them. The full variable domain, completed using reference TRBV7-8 and TRBJ1-1, is GAGVSQSPRYKVAKRGQDVALRCDPISGHVSLFWYQQALGQGPEFLTYFQNEAQLDKSGLPSDRFFAERPEGSVSTLKIQRTQQEDSAVYLCASSRAGGNTEAFFGQGTRLTVV.

The J gene is TRBJ2-1, the V gene TRBV30; 7 bases fit TRBD2. The germline CDR1 and CDR2 sequences are GTSNPN and SVGIG (reference sequence). This CDR3 is built from 15 residues. V lost 1 base and J lost 7; bases outside the gene matches: 10. Here the CDR3 reads CAWSEGAGVQNEQFF. The CDR3 DNA reads as TGTGCCTGGAGTGAGGGTGCGGGGGTACAGAATGAGCAGTTCTTC.

This chain links TRBV30 with TRBJ2-1, with 10 bases that match TRBD2. Trimming removed 4 bases from V and 1 base from J; junction bases left unmatched: 7. The CDR3 contains 16 residues. CDR1 GTSNPN and CDR2 SVGIG come from the germline V gene (reference sequence). The CDR3 here is CAWNPSGGLSYNEQFF. The CDR3 bases are TGTGCCTGGAACCCTAGCGGGGGACTTTCCTACAATGAGCAGTTCTTC.

This chain uses TRBV6-5 with TRBJ2-1, with 7 bases that match TRBD2. J was trimmed by 0 bases and V by 2 bases; bases with no gene match: 1. This CDR3 has 15 amino acids. The germline V gene has CDR1 MNHEY and CDR2 SVGAGI. The CDR3 DNA follows: TGTGCCAGCAGTTACGGCGGGAGCTCCTACAATGAGCAGTTCTTC. Translated, it gives CASSYGGSSYNEQFF.